This TCR beta chain was captured in a study of OX40 agonist ivuxolimab in advanced cancers. Study-wide results and limits: The study found that CD8+ T cells averaged more expanded clones than CD4+.

As concerns this clone: Its antigen is unknown.

V dropped 3 bases and J dropped 11; count of bases not matched to a gene: 6. Germline V CDR1 and CDR2: MGHRA, YSYEKL. This CDR3 has 12 residues. TCRdb's table, derived via immunoSEQ multiplex PCR, lists solely in-frame clones and lacks some. Of some 60,000 clones listed, over 75% are singletons. This specimen was CD4+ or CD8+ T cells sorted from blood, taken in a trial of the OX40 agonist ivuxolimab. This sequence was found in an adult with an advanced solid tumor such as melanoma, head and neck, liver or kidney cancer. The V call is TRBV4-1, the J call TRBJ1-1; TRBD1 matches at 7 bases. The CDR3, as DNA: TGCGCCAGCAGCCACGACAGGGTTTATGCTTTCTTT. This codes for CASSHDRVYAFF.